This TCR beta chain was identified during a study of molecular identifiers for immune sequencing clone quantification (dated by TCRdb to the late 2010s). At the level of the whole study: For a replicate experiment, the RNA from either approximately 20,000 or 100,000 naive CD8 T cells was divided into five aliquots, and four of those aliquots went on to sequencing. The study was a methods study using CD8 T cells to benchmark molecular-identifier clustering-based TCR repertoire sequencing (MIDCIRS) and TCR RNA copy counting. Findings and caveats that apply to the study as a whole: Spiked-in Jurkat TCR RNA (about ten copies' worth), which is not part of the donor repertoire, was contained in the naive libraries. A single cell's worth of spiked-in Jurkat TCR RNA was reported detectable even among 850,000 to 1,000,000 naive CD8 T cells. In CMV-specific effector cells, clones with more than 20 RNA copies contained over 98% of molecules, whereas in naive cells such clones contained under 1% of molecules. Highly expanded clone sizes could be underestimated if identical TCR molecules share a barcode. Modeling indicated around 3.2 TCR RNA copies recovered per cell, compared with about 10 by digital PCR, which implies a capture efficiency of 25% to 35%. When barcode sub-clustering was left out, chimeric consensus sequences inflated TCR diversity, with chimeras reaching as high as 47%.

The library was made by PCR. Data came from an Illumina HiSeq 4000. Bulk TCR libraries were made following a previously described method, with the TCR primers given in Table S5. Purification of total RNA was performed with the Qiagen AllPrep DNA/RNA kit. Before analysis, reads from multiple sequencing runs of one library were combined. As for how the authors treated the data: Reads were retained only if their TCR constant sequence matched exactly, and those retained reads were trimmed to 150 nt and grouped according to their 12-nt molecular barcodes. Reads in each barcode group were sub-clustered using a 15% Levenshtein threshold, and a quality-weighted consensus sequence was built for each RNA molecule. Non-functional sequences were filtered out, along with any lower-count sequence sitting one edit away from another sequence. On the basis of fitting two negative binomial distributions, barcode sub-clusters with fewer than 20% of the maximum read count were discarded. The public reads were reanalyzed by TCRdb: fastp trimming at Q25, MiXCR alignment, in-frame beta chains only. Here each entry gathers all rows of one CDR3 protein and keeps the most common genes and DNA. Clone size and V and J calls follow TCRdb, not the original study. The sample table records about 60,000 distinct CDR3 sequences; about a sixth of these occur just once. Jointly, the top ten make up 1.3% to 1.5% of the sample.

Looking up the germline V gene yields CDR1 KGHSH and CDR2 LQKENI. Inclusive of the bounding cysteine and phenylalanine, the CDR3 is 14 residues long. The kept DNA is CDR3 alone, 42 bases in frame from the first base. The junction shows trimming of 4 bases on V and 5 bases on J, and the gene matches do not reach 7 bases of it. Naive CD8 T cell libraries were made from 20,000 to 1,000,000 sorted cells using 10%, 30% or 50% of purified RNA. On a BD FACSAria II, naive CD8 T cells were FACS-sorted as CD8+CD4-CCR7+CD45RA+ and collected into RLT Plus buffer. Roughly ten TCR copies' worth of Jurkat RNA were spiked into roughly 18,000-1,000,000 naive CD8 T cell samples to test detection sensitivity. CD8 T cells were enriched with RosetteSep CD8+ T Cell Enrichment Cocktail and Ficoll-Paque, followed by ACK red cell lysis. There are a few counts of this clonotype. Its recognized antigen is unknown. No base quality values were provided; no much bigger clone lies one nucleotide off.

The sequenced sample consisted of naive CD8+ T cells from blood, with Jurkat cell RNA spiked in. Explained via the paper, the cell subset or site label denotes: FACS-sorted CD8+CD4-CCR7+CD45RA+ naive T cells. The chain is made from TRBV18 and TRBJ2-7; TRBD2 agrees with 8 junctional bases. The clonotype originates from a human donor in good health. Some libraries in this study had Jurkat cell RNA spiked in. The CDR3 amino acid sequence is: CASSLSGGFDEQYF. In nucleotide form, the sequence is TGTGCCAGCTCACTCTCGGGGGGGTTCGACGAGCAGTACTTC.